The 30 T cell receptor beta chains given below trace back to one sample, sequenced in a study of cytomegalovirus exposure and HLA in healthy donors. Use of 60 Vbeta and 13 Jbeta primers characterized the PCR. Profiling relied on immunoSEQ multiplex PCR, and the TCRdb table lists in-frame clones only, not all of them. The repertoire holds 55,000 to 75,000 clones, 74% seen once, with 9.5% to 12% in the top ten. What was sequenced was PBMCs. The receptors stem from a human donor in good health.

The CDR3 loop reads CASSEGRTGASNQPQHF. DNA for the CDR3: TGTGCCAGCAGTGAAGGGCGAACCGGAGCTAGCAATCAGCCCCAGCATTTT. The gene calls are TRBV6-1 and TRBJ1-5; no reliable D call. This CDR3 spans 17 amino acids. Trimming removed 1 base at V and 0 bases at J, with 13 bases between. Germline V gene data show CDR1 as MNHNS and CDR2 as SASEGT.

The chain carries TRBV28 and TRBJ2-7; 10 nucleotides align to TRBD1. CDR3 length equals 15 residues. From germline, CDR1 is MDHEN and CDR2 SYDVKM. V gave up 9 bases and J gave up 2 bases; unmatched junction bases: 10. CDR3 protein: CASCSIGQGAYEQYF. The CDR3 DNA follows: TGTGCCAGTTGTTCTATTGGACAGGGGGCCTACGAGCAGTACTTC.

There are a few counts of this clone. The chain couples TRBV7-3 to TRBJ2-6; the match to TRBD1 covers 11 bases. Germline values: CDR1 SGHTA, CDR2 FQGTGA. There are 18 residues in the CDR3. With 5 bases clipped from V and 4 bases from J, the junction kept 10 bases outside the gene matches. CDR3 DNA sequence: TGTGCCAGCAGCCCGAGGGACAGGGGGTTTGAAGGGGCCAACGTCCTGACTTTC. This sequence encodes CASSPRDRGFEGANVLTF. Variable domain in full (rest from reference TRBV7-3 and TRBJ2-6): GAGVSQTPSNKVTEKGKYVELRCDPISGHTALYWYRQSLGQGPEFLIYFQGTGAADDSGLPNDRFFAVRPEGSVSTLKIQRTERGDSAVYLCASSPRDRGFEGANVLTFGAGSRLTVL.

The genes are TRBV10-1 and TRBJ2-1; D is perhaps TRBD2 (6 bases). The germline V and J ends were trimmed by 3 bases and 5 bases, with 11 bases remaining between them. Germline CDR1 reads WNHNN; CDR2 reads SYGVQD (reference sequence). The CDR3 covers 14 residues. CDR3: CASSDGAGNNEQFF. DNA for the CDR3: TGCGCCAGCAGTGATGGAGCGGGTAACAATGAGCAGTTCTTC.

This rearrangement joins TRBV5-1 to TRBJ2-7, with 7 bases that match TRBD2. CDR3 length: 16 amino acids. The V gene end was trimmed by 0 bases and the J gene end by 1 base; junction bases not matched to a gene: 7. Germline values: CDR1 SGHRS, CDR2 YFSETQ. CDR3: CASSLAGGIQSYEQYF. CDR3 coding DNA: TGCGCCAGCAGCTTGGCCGGGGGGATTCAATCCTACGAGCAGTACTTC.

The V call is TRBV5-6, the J call TRBJ2-2, with D tentatively TRBD1 (5 bases). Between the trimmed V and J ends, which lost 1 base and 5 bases, there was a span of 12 bases. The CDR3 contains 15 residues. CDR1 and CDR2 from the germline V gene are SGHDT and YYEEEE. Here the CDR3 DNA reads TGTGCCAGCAGCTTGATTAGGGGAAAGACCGGGGAGCTGTTTTTT. Translation: CASSLIRGKTGELFF.

The chain carries TRBV6-5 and TRBJ1-6; 8 bases agree with TRBD1. V was clipped by 5 bases and J by 8 bases; unmatched bases: 5. CDR3 length equals 14 residues. From germline, CDR1 is MNHEY and CDR2 SVGAGI. CDR3 sequence (DNA): TGTGCCAGCAGTGCGGACAGGGCGTATTCACCCCTCCACTTT. Translation gives CASSADRAYSPLHF.

The table lists this clone with a count of one. The chain has TRBV4-1 and TRBJ1-5; D unclear. The CDR3 extends over 19 amino acids. Germline CDR1 is MGHRA and CDR2 is YSYEKL. The V end was cut by 4 bases, the J end by 1 base, with 23 bases between. The chain's CDR3 is CASSLSARSWGGSNQPQHF. In nucleotides, the CDR3 is TGCGCCAGCAGCCTTTCCGCCCGGAGTTGGGGAGGCAGCAATCAGCCCCAGCATTTT.

V usage is TRBV11-3 and J usage is TRBJ1-1; 7 bases align to TRBD1. V shed 4 bases, J shed 0 bases, and the junction held 2 bases outside the gene matches. The CDR3 totals 14 residues. The germline gives CDR1 SGHNT, CDR2 YENEEA. CDR3 sequence (DNA): TGTGCCAGCAGCTCCGGACAGGTGAACACTGAAGCTTTCTTT. This translates into CASSSGQVNTEAFF.

This clone showed up just a few times. The chain is built from TRBV18 and TRBJ1-1, with TRBD1 identical over 7 bases. The CDR3 is 14 residues long. Trimming took 2 bases from V and 6 from J; bases not matched to a gene: 6. Germline CDR1 is KGHSH and CDR2 is LQKENI. The CDR3 nucleotides read TGTGCCAGCTCACCAAGGGACAGCTTCCCTGAAGCTTTCTTT. Amino acid sequence: CASSPRDSFPEAFF.

The gene calls are TRBV29-1 and TRBJ1-4; D unresolved. V was pared by 4 bases and J by 0 bases, with 6 bases between. Germline V gives CDR1 SQVTM, CDR2 ANQGSEA. The CDR3 has 13 residues. This CDR3 reads CSVGGATNEKLFF. CDR3 nucleotide sequence: TGCAGCGTTGGCGGTGCAACTAATGAAAAACTGTTTTTT.

The V call is TRBV29-1, the J call TRBJ2-5; 12 bases map to TRBD2. Germline CDR1 reads SQVTM; CDR2 reads ANQGSEA. After removal of 2 bases from V and 5 bases from J, the junction contained 6 bases not matched to a gene. The CDR3 has 15 residues. CDR3 amino acids: CSVELAGGPGETQYF. The CDR3 coding sequence is TGCAGCGTTGAACTAGCGGGAGGGCCCGGGGAGACCCAGTACTTC.

This sequence joins TRBV27 and TRBJ1-2, with 9 positions matching TRBD1. Germline V lookup: CDR1 MNHEY, CDR2 SMNVEV (reference sequence). This CDR3 spans 16 amino acids. V gave up 5 bases and J gave up 2 bases; unmatched junction bases: 9. The CDR3 protein is CASSPRTGEGNYGYTF. The DNA for the CDR3 is TGTGCCAGCAGTCCACGGACAGGGGAAGGGAACTATGGCTACACCTTC.

V gene TRBV27 combines with J gene TRBJ1-2; perhaps TRBD1 as D (5 bases). CDR1 and CDR2 (germline): MNHEY, SMNVEV (reference sequence). V lost 3 bases and J lost 6, with 8 bases in between. This CDR3 is 12 amino acids long. CDR3 sequence (DNA): TGTGCCAGCAGTTTGGAAGGGGATGGCTACACCTTC. This gives the protein CASSLEGDGYTF.

This clone turned up a few times. The chain carries TRBV6-5 and TRBJ1-2, with 8 bases that match TRBD1. Germline-derived CDR1 and CDR2 are MNHEY and SVGAGI. The CDR3 spans 15 residues. V gave up 6 bases and J gave up 2 bases; unmatched junction bases: 8. The DNA for the CDR3 is TGTGCCAGCAGCCTCGGACAGGGAGGGAACTATGGCTACACCTTC. Its protein is CASSLGQGGNYGYTF.

This rearrangement joins TRBV5-1 to TRBJ1-1; 8 bases map to TRBD1. The length of the CDR3 is 17 residues. CDR1 is SGHRS and CDR2 is YFSETQ in the germline V gene. V shed 0 bases and J 1 base; nucleotides not matched to a gene: 8. The CDR3 DNA follows: TGCGCCAGCAGCTTGGGGCAGGGGGCATTAGCGAACACTGAAGCTTTCTTT. Translation gives CASSLGQGALANTEAFF.

The chain has TRBV4-1 and TRBJ2-2; 8 bases are shared with TRBD1. The junction had 5 bases not matched to a gene; V was cut back by 4 bases and J by 7 bases. Germline CDR1 reads MGHRA; CDR2 reads YSYEKL. The CDR3 loop spans 14 amino acids. CDR3 coding DNA: TGCGCCAGCAGCCCGACAGGGGTAATCGGGGAGCTGTTTTTT. Translating it yields CASSPTGVIGELFF.

This clone showed up just once. J is TRBJ2-1 and V is TRBV21-1; the tabulated D call, TRBD2, remains unverified against the DNA. TRBV21-1 has pseudogene status. This CDR3 is 14 amino acids long. The CDR3 sequence is CASNRLAGSNEQFF. As DNA, the CDR3 is TGTGCCAGCAACCGACTAGCGGGAAGTAATGAGCAGTTCTTC.

The chain uses TRBV5-4 and TRBJ1-2, with 10 bases lining up with TRBD1. Trimming took 4 bases from V and 4 from J; bases not matched to a gene: 7. Germline CDR1 SGHNT, CDR2 YYREEE (reference sequence). This CDR3 contains 15 residues. CDR3 nucleotides: TGTGCCAGCAGCCCGACAGGGGGCGGTGGCTATGGCTACACCTTC. This sequence encodes CASSPTGGGGYGYTF.

The V gene is TRBV5-1, the J gene TRBJ1-1; 7 nucleotides match TRBD1. The CDR3 consists of 14 residues. Trimming took 4 bases from V and 1 from J; bases not matched to a gene: 4. The germline V gene encodes CDR1 SGHRS and CDR2 YFSETQ. The CDR3 here is CASSPQGTNTEAFF. CDR3 coding DNA: TGCGCCAGCAGCCCACAGGGGACGAACACTGAAGCTTTCTTT.

J is TRBJ2-3 and V is TRBV27; 9 bases are shared with TRBD1. Germline-derived CDR1 and CDR2 are MNHEY and SMNVEV (reference sequence). After removal of 2 bases from V and 5 bases from J, the junction contained 5 bases not matched to a gene. The CDR3 is 15 amino acids. CDR3 region: CASSLLGQGRDTQYF. CDR3 bases: TGTGCCAGCAGTTTACTCGGACAGGGGAGAGATACGCAGTATTTT.

The chain carries TRBV7-2 and TRBJ1-2; TRBD1 aligns across 10 bases. V was pared by 1 base and J by 8 bases, with 7 bases of the junction left unmatched. The CDR3 is made up of 15 amino acids. Germline V gene sequence: CDR1 SGHTA, CDR2 FQGNSA. The chain's CDR3 is CASSLDGQGVAGYTF. DNA for the CDR3: TGTGCCAGCAGCTTAGACGGACAGGGGGTAGCCGGCTACACCTTC. Supplemented by reference TRBV7-2 and TRBJ1-2, the full variable domain reads GAGVSQSPSNKVTEKGKDVELRCDPISGHTALYWYRQSLGQGLEFLIYFQGNSAPDKSGLPSDRFSAERTGGSVSTLTIQRTQQEDSAVYLCASSLDGQGVAGYTFGSGTRLTVV.

As DNA, the CDR3 is TGTGCCAGCAGCGCGGGGGATGAGCAGTTCTTC. Encoded protein: CASSAGDEQFF. The chain couples TRBV9 to TRBJ2-1, with D perhaps matching TRBD2 (6 bases). The V gene lost 3 bases and the J gene lost 8 bases, with 6 bases spanning the gap. The V gene's germline CDR1 is SGDLS and CDR2 YYNGEE. The CDR3 is made up of 11 amino acids.

This sequence joins TRBV9 and TRBJ2-2, with D perhaps TRBD1 (6 bases). The CDR3 runs to 16 residues. The germline gives CDR1 SGDLS, CDR2 YYNGEE. V was pared by 3 bases and J by 0 bases, with 12 bases between. The CDR3 loop is CASSGGQFANTGELFF. CDR3 in DNA: TGTGCCAGCAGCGGCGGACAGTTCGCGAACACCGGGGAGCTGTTTTTT.

The chain couples TRBV4-1 to TRBJ2-7, with a tentative D call TRBD2 (6 bases). This CDR3 is built from 13 residues. Per the germline V gene, CDR1 is MGHRA and CDR2 is YSYEKL. Trimming removed 1 base at V and 5 bases at J, with 9 bases between. This chain's CDR3 is CASSQAWGDEQYF. In nucleotides, the CDR3 is TGCGCCAGCAGCCAAGCTTGGGGGGACGAGCAGTACTTC.

V usage is TRBV20-1 and J usage is TRBJ1-1; 7 bases fit TRBD1. Germline loops: CDR1 DFQATT, CDR2 SNEGSKA (reference sequence). This CDR3 spans 11 amino acids. With V trimmed by 5 bases and J by 8 bases, 5 bases remained unmatched. CDR3 sequence: CSAVGGQEAFF. The CDR3 DNA reads as TGCAGTGCTGTGGGGGGACAGGAAGCTTTCTTT.

The genes are TRBV27 and TRBJ2-1; 13 bases map to TRBD2. J was trimmed by 7 bases and V by 4 bases; bases with no gene match: 13. The CDR3 is made up of 18 amino acids. From germline, CDR1 is MNHEY and CDR2 SMNVEV (reference sequence). The CDR3 region has the DNA TGTGCCAGCAGTTCAAAGCCCCGACTAGCGGGAGGATGGAATGAGCAGTTCTTC. Translation gives CASSSKPRLAGGWNEQFF.

The V call is TRBV5-4, the J call TRBJ1-2; TRBD1 matches at 8 bases. Losses at the gene ends were 4 bases for V and 5 bases for J; bases not matched to a gene: 7. CDR3 length: 14 residues. Germline assignment: CDR1 SGHNT and CDR2 YYREEE (reference sequence). DNA for the CDR3: TGTGCCAGCAGCCCGCCGACAGGGGAATATGGCTACACCTTC. This codes for CASSPPTGEYGYTF.

Written as DNA, the CDR3 is TGCGCCAGCAGTGTCGGGGTATCCTACGAGCAGTACTTC. Its translation: CASSVGVSYEQYF. This sequence joins TRBV10-1 and TRBJ2-7, with D possibly TRBD2 on 5 matching bases. The germline V and J ends were trimmed by 4 bases and 1 base, with 8 bases remaining between them. CDR3 length equals 13 residues. Germline V gives CDR1 WNHNN, CDR2 SYGVQD (reference sequence).

This chain connects TRBV7-9 to TRBJ1-5; possible D gene TRBD1, 5 bases. The length of the CDR3 is 15 residues. Germline V gene data show CDR1 as SEHNR and CDR2 as FQNEAQ (reference sequence). V was cut by 1 base and J by 4 bases, with 11 bases left in between. This chain's CDR3 is CASSLGGTENQPQHF. The CDR3 nucleotides are TGTGCCAGCAGCTTAGGCGGGACCGAAAATCAGCCCCAGCATTTT.